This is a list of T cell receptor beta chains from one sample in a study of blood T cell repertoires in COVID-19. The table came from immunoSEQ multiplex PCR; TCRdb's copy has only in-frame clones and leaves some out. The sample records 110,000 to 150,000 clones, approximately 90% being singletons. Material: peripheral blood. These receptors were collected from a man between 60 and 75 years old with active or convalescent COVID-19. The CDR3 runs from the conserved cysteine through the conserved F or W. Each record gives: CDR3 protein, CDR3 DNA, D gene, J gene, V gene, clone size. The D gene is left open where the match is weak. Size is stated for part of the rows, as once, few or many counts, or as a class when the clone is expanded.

CASRIQGSLAYEQYF | TGTGCCAGCAGGATACAGGGATCTCTGGCCTACGAGCAGTACTTC | - | TRBJ2-7 | TRBV6-5 | -
CASSFLEGPSDYGYTF | TGTGCCAGCAGTTTCCTGGAGGGACCGTCAGACTATGGCTACACCTTC | - | TRBJ1-2 | TRBV6-5 | -
CATSRDRGNYNEQFF | TGTGCCACCAGCAGAGATAGGGGGAACTACAATGAGCAGTTCTTC | - | TRBJ2-1 | TRBV15 | -
CASSLESGNTIYF | TGTGCCAGCAGCCTGGAGAGTGGAAACACCATATATTTT | - | TRBJ1-3 | TRBV6-6 | -
CASSYSRNRVMELFF | TGTGCCAGCAGTTATTCGAGGAACAGGGTGATGGAACTGTTTTTT | - | TRBJ1-4 | TRBV6-5 | once
CASSPSGSSYEQYF | TGTGCCAGCAGCCCTAGCGGGAGCTCCTACGAGCAGTACTTC | TRBD2 | TRBJ2-7 | TRBV7-2 | -
CASSERGGGNNEKLFF | TGTGCCAGCAGTGAACGCGGGGGAGGGAACAATGAAAAACTGTTTTTT | - | TRBJ1-4 | TRBV2 | -
CASSPTVEGAGSYGYTF | TGTGCCAGCTCACCCACTGTTGAGGGCGCAGGCAGCTATGGCTACACCTTC | - | TRBJ1-2 | TRBV18 | -
CATKGTSIAGELFF | TGTGCCACCAAGGGGACTAGTATCGCCGGGGAGCTGTTTTTT | TRBD2 | TRBJ2-2 | TRBV2 | -
CASSQGSWAASTETQYF | TGTGCCAGCAGCCAAGGATCATGGGCAGCCTCCACCGAGACCCAGTACTTC | - | TRBJ2-5 | TRBV3-1/TRBV3-2 | -
CASSSQGGTGELFF | TGTGCCAGCAGCTCTCAGGGAGGCACCGGGGAGCTGTTTTTT | - | TRBJ2-2 | TRBV7-6 | -
CASSLIDGRKDSNQPQHF | TGTGCCAGCTCACTAATAGATGGCAGGAAGGATAGCAATCAGCCCCAGCATTTT | - | TRBJ1-5 | TRBV18 | -
CAWSVAQNTEAFF | TGTGCCTGGAGTGTAGCGCAGAACACTGAAGCTTTCTTT | - | TRBJ1-1 | TRBV30 | -
CASSLLAGDRTDTQYF | TGTGCCAGTAGTCTGCTAGCGGGGGACCGCACAGATACGCAGTATTTT | TRBD2 | TRBJ2-3 | TRBV19 | few
CASSLGQGNQPQHF | TGTGCCAGCAGCTTGGGACAGGGGAATCAGCCCCAGCATTTT | TRBD1 | TRBJ1-5 | TRBV7-9 | -
CASSYGQTNTDTQYF | TGTGCCAGCAGTTACGGACAGACAAACACAGATACGCAGTATTTT | - | TRBJ2-3 | TRBV6-5 | -
CAISVSSRRGETGELFF | TGTGCCATCAGTGTTTCTTCGCGGCGAGGAGAAACCGGGGAGCTGTTTTTT | - | TRBJ2-2 | TRBV10-3 | -
CASSYSGAKEAFF | TGTGCCAGCAGTTACTCGGGGGCCAAGGAAGCTTTCTTT | - | TRBJ1-1 | TRBV6-6 | -
CASSAAGGSTDTQYF | TGTGCCAGCAGTGCAGCAGGGGGTTCCACAGATACGCAGTATTTT | TRBD1 | TRBJ2-3 | TRBV28 | -
CATSRDSSNQPQHF | TGTGCCACCAGCAGAGACAGTAGCAATCAGCCCCAGCATTTT | - | TRBJ1-5 | TRBV15 | -
CATSRTGSHGYTF | TGTGCCACCTCGCGGACAGGGTCACATGGCTACACCTTC | TRBD1 | TRBJ1-2 | TRBV24-1 | -
CASSPPSVSYNEQFF | TGTGCCAGCTCACCCCCCAGTGTTTCCTACAATGAGCAGTTCTTC | - | TRBJ2-1 | TRBV18 | -